This T cell receptor (beta chain) was captured in a study of neurological immune-mediated disorders. About this clonotype: Antigen specificity is unknown. This could be a read error, since a much larger clone is one nucleotide away. The CDR3 does not end in the conserved phenylalanine or tryptophan, so this is likely a read error.

The CDR3 length is 15 residues. The V end was cut by 1 base, the J end by 1 base, with 10 bases between. Germline assignment: CDR1 LGHDT and CDR2 YNNKEL (reference sequence). Study conclusions and caveats: HTLV-1-associated myelopathy had the most TCR clonal expansion, while multiple sclerosis had the least, a level that fell below healthy controls. Repertoires from 18 of 34 multiple sclerosis patients grouped phylogenetically into a related-CDR3 cluster, suggesting a possible signature.

A 10-nucleotide random UMI tagged transcripts in template-switch 5'RACE cDNA synthesis. TCRdb itself ran the 5' RACE reads through MiXCR, one entry per CDR3 protein. Here the sample spans roughly 70,000 distinct CDR3 sequences, 4% to 6% being singletons. The unsorted libraries originated from 2 million PBMCs kept at -80 C. Material: PBMCs. The chain recombines TRBV3-1 with TRBJ1-1; no firm D call. The sequence was obtained from a woman aged 25-40 years with multiple sclerosis. The CDR3 spells CASSQGRHPNTEAFY. Written as DNA, the CDR3 is TGTGCCAGCAGCCAAGGCAGACACCCGAACACTGAAGCTTTCTAT.